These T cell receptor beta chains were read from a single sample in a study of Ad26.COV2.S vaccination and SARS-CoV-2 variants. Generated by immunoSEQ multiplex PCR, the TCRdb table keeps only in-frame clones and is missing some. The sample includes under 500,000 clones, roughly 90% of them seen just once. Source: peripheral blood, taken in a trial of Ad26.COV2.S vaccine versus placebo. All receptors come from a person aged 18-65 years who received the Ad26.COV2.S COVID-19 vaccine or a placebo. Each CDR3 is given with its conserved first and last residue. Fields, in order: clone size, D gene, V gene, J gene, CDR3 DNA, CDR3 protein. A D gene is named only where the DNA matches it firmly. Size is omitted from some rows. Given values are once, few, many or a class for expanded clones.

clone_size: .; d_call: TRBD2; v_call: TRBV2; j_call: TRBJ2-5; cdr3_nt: TGTGCCAGCAGTGTTAGGCGGGGGGAGGGAGAGACCCAGTACTTC; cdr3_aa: CASSVRRGEGETQYF
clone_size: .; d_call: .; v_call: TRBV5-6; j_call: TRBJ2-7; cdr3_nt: TGTGCCAGCAGCTTGCCGATGGGCTACGAGCAGTACTTC; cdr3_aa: CASSLPMGYEQYF
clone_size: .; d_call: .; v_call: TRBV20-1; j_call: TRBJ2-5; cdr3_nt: TGCAGTTGTAGCGGACAAGAGACCCAGTACTTC; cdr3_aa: CSCSGQETQYF
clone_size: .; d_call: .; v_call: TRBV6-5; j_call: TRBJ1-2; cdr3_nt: TGTGCCAGCAGTTACATGGTCGCCTATGGCTACACCTTC; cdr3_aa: CASSYMVAYGYTF
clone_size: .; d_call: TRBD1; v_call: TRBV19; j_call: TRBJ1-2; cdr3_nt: TGTGCCAGTAGTACGAGAAAGACAGGGAGCTGGGGCTACACCTTC; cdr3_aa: CASSTRKTGSWGYTF
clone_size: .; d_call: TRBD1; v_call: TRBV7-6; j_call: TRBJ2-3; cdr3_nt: TGTGCCAGCAGCTTAGGACAGGGTAAAGTGACAGATACGCAGTATTTT; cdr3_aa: CASSLGQGKVTDTQYF
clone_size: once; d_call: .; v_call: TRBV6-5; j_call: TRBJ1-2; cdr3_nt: TGTGCCAGCTCCATCCGCCTCGAGGGGAAGAGTGGCTACACCTTC; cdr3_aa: CASSIRLEGKSGYTF
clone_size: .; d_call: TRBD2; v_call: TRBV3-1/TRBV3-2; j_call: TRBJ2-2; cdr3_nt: TGTGCCAGCAGCCAAGAAGGACTAGCGGCCGCGAACACCGGGGAGCTGTTTTTT; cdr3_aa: CASSQEGLAAANTGELFF
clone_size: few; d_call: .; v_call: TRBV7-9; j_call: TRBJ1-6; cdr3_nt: TGTGCCAGCAGCCGGGAAGATTCACCCCTCCACTTT; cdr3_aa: CASSREDSPLHF
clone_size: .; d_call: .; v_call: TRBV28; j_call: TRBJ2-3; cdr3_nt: TGTGCCAGCAGTTTAGGACGATTGGGGACAGATACGCAGTATTTT; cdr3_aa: CASSLGRLGTDTQYF
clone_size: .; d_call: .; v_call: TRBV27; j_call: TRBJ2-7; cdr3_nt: TGTGCCAGCAGTCAGCCGGGACACCACTCCTACGAGCAGTACTTC; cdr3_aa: CASSQPGHHSYEQYF
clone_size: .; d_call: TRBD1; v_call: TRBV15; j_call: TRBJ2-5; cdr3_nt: TGTGCCACCAGCACTTACTCCCGGGACAGGGAAGAGACCCAGTACTTC; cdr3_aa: CATSTYSRDREETQYF
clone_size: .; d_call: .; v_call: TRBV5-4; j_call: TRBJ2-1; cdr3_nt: TGTGCCAGCAGGGCCGGGACAAACTACAATGAGCAGTTCTTC; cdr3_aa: CASRAGTNYNEQFF
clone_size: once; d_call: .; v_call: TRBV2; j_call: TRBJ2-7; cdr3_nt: TGTGCCAGCAGTGAACCTGGGCCCCTCATCGAGCAGTACTTC; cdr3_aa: CASSEPGPLIEQYF
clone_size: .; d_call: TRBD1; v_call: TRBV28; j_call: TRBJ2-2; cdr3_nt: TGTGCCAGCAGCACGGGACAGGGGGCGGGCGGGGAGCTGTTTTTT; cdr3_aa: CASSTGQGAGGELFF
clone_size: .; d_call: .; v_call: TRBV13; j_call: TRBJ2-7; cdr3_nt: TGTGCCAGCAGCTTAGGTGCAGGGAACGAGCAGTACTTC; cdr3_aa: CASSLGAGNEQYF
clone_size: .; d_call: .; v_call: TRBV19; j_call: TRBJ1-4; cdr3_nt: TGTGCCAGTAGTGTCCCGACATCTCTATATGCAACTAATGAAAAACTGTTTTTT; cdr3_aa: CASSVPTSLYATNEKLFF
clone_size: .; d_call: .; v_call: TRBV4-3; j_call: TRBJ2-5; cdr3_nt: TGCGCCAGCAGCCAAGATCTCGGGGAGGTGGAGACCCAGTACTTC; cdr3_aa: CASSQDLGEVETQYF
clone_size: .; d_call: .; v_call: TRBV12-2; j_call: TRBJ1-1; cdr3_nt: TGTGCAAGTCGCCCATGTCGGGGCAGCCCTAGTATCGACACTGAAGCTTTCTTT; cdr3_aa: CASRPCRGSPSIDTEAFF
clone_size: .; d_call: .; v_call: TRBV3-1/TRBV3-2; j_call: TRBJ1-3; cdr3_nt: TGTGCCAGCAGCCGAGGGGGAACTGGAAACACCATATATTTT; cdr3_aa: CASSRGGTGNTIYF
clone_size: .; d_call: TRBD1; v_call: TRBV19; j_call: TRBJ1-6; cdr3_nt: TGTGCCACCACCACAGGGGCCTATGGGTATTCACCCCTCCACTTT; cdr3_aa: CATTTGAYGYSPLHF
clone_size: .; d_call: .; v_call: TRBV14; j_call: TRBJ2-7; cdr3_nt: TGTGCCAGCAGCCAGGGGTGGCTCTACGAGCAGTACTTC; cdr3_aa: CASSQGWLYEQYF
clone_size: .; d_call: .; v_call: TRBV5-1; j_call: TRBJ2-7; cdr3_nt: TGCGCCAGCAGCTTGGCTACTTCCTACGAGCAGTACTTC; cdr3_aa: CASSLATSYEQYF
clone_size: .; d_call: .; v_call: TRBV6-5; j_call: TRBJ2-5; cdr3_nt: TGTGCCAGCAGTCACGGGGTGACTGTAGAGACCCAGTACTTC; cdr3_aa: CASSHGVTVETQYF
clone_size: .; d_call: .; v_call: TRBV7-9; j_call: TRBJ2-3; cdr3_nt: TGTGCCAGCAGCTTACTATCGCACGGCACAGATACGCAGTATTTT; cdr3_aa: CASSLLSHGTDTQYF
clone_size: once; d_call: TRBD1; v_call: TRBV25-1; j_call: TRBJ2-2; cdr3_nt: TGTGCCAGCAGTGAATATAGGGGACAGGGTTACACCGGGGAGCTGTTTTTT; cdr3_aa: CASSEYRGQGYTGELFF
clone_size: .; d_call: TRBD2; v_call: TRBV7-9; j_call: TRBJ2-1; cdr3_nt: TGTGCCAGCAGCTTAGGGGAGGGGCGGCAGTCCAGGAATGAGCAGTTCTTC; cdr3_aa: CASSLGEGRQSRNEQFF
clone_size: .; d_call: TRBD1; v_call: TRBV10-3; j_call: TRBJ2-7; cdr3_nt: TGTGCCATCAGTGATCTGCGACAGGGGGTCTACGAGCAGTACTTC; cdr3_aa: CAISDLRQGVYEQYF
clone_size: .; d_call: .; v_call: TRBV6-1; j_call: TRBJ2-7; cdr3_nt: TGTGCCAGCAGTGAAGCCTGGGCCAGCTTCTACGAGCAGTACTTC; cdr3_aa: CASSEAWASFYEQYF
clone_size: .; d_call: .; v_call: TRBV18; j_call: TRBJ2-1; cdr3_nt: TGTGCCAGCTCATCTGACAGCTACAATGAGCAGTTCTTC; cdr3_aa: CASSSDSYNEQFF
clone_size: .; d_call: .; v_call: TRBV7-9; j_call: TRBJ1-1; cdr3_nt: TGTGCCAGCAGCCCGGACCTTGCATTAGTAACCACTGAAGCTTTCTTT; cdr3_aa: CASSPDLALVTTEAFF
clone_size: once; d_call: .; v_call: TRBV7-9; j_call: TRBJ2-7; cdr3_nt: TGTGCCAGCAGCCCCCGTGCCGACAGGCCCTACGAGCAGTACTTC; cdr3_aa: CASSPRADRPYEQYF
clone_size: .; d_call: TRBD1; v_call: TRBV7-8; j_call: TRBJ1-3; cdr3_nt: TGTGCCAGCAGCTTAGTGACAGGGTTCTCTGGAAACACCATATATTTT; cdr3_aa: CASSLVTGFSGNTIYF